What follows are 23 T cell receptor beta chains derived from one specimen sequenced in a study of cytomegalovirus exposure and HLA in healthy donors. The PCR made use of 60 Vbeta and 13 Jbeta primers. TCRdb keeps only in-frame clones here, not all; method: immunoSEQ multiplex PCR. The top ten hold around 3.7% of the sample, which has 130,000 or so clones, about three quarters seen once. The sequencing sample was made of PBMCs. The receptor set was obtained from a man aged 25-40 years in good health and CMV-seronegative.

This clone was picked up a small number of times. The chain employs TRBV6-1 and TRBJ1-1; 7 positions agree with TRBD1. Germline CDR1 and CDR2: MNHNS and SASEGT. Trimming cost V 5 bases and J 6 bases; bases outside gene matches: 3. This CDR3 spans 12 amino acids. CDR3 sequence reads: CASSHRGAEAFF. CDR3 nucleotide sequence: TGTGCCAGCAGTCACAGGGGAGCTGAAGCTTTCTTT.

This chain joins TRBV20-1 and TRBJ1-3; no clear D gene. The CDR3 length is 11 residues. V lost 8 bases and J 4 bases, leaving 9 bases between the germline ends. Germline V CDR1 and CDR2: DFQATT, SNEGSKA (reference sequence). The CDR3 spells CSQAGGNTIYF. As DNA, the CDR3 is TGCAGTCAGGCGGGGGGAAACACCATATATTTT.

The chain is built from TRBV5-1 and TRBJ2-4; TRBD2 agrees at 12 bases. Looked up from germline, CDR1 is SGHRS and CDR2 is YFSETQ. V dropped 0 bases and J dropped 6; count of bases not matched to a gene: 4. This CDR3 is built from 16 residues. CDR3: CASSLVTSGGINIQYF. For the CDR3, the DNA is TGCGCCAGCAGCTTGGTTACTAGCGGGGGGATAAACATTCAGTACTTC.

This clone was observed a handful of times. V and J are TRBV28 and TRBJ2-7, with TRBD2 identical over 7 bases. Per germline, CDR1 MDHEN and CDR2 SYDVKM. The CDR3 is 16 amino acids. Trimming at V came to 3 bases and at J to 3 bases, leaving 11 bases not matched to a gene. Written as DNA, the CDR3 is TGTGCCAGCAGTTTGCCCTCTGGCACGGGAGGCTACGAGCAGTACTTC. Amino acids: CASSLPSGTGGYEQYF. Supplemented by reference TRBV28 and TRBJ2-7, the full variable domain reads DVKVTQSSRYLVKRTGEKVFLECVQDMDHENMFWYRQDPGLGLRLIYFSYDVKMKEKGDIPEGYSVSREKKERFSLILESASTNQTSMYLCASSLPSGTGGYEQYFGPGTRLTVT.

The chain recombines TRBV28 with TRBJ2-7, with 7 positions matching TRBD2. Germline loops: CDR1 MDHEN, CDR2 SYDVKM. The V gene end was trimmed by 6 bases and the J gene end by 3 bases; junction bases not matched to a gene: 8. The CDR3 loop spans 14 amino acids. The CDR3 spells CASRRREDLYEQYF. CDR3 nucleotide sequence: TGTGCCAGCAGACGCCGGGAGGACCTCTACGAGCAGTACTTC. Filled out from reference TRBV28 and TRBJ2-7, the complete variable domain reads DVKVTQSSRYLVKRTGEKVFLECVQDMDHENMFWYRQDPGLGLRLIYFSYDVKMKEKGDIPEGYSVSREKKERFSLILESASTNQTSMYLCASRRREDLYEQYFGPGTRLTVT.

V and J are TRBV27 and TRBJ2-7; 7 bases line up with TRBD2. The length of the CDR3 is 15 residues. The germline V gene encodes CDR1 MNHEY and CDR2 SMNVEV (reference sequence). The ends lost 5 bases at V and 0 bases at J; junction bases unmatched: 7. The DNA of the CDR3 is TGTGCCAGCAGTAAAAGCGGGACGGTCTCCTACGAGCAGTACTTC. As protein: CASSKSGTVSYEQYF.

The chain employs TRBV27 and TRBJ2-7, with 7 bases identical to TRBD1. Trimming removed 10 bases from V and 0 bases from J; junction bases left unmatched: 3. CDR1 is MNHEY, CDR2 SMNVEV, per germline (reference sequence). The CDR3 extends over 12 amino acids. The CDR3 bases are TGTGCCACCGGGACAGTCTCCTACGAGCAGTACTTC. Protein: CATGTVSYEQYF.

The chain joins TRBV5-4 to TRBJ2-3; 8 bases are shared with TRBD2. The CDR3 totals 14 residues. With 4 bases clipped from V and 3 bases from J, the junction kept 4 bases outside the gene matches. The germline CDR1 and CDR2 sequences are SGHNT and YYREEE (reference sequence). The CDR3, as DNA: TGTGCCAGCAGCCCGGGACTAGAAACAGATACGCAGTATTTT. Translation gives CASSPGLETDTQYF.

This clone was recorded once. The CDR3 protein is CASSQEAGGGANVLTF. Written as DNA, the CDR3 is TGCGCCAGCAGCCAAGAGGCGGGCGGCGGGGCCAACGTCCTGACTTTC. V gene TRBV4-3 combines with J gene TRBJ2-6, with D maybe TRBD2 (5 bases). CDR1 is LGHNA and CDR2 is YSLEER in the germline V gene. This CDR3 has 16 amino acids. The V and J ends lost 0 bases and 4 bases respectively, with 10 bases between them.

This clone appeared once. V is TRBV28 and J is TRBJ1-4; the D gene is possibly TRBD1 (6 bases). Germline CDR1 reads MDHEN; CDR2 reads SYDVKM. The CDR3 sequence is 13 residues long. V lost 6 bases and J lost 8, with 13 bases in between. The CDR3 DNA reads as TGTGCCAGCAGGACAGGAGGAGGAGAAAAACTGTTTTTT. It specifies CASRTGGGEKLFF.

The chain carries TRBV28 and TRBJ1-1, with TRBD1 matching over 7 bases. Germline CDR1 is MDHEN and CDR2 is SYDVKM. The ends lost 9 bases at V and 0 bases at J; junction bases unmatched: 1. The CDR3 spans 12 residues. The CDR3 DNA reads TGTGCCAGTGGGACAGTGAACACTGAAGCTTTCTTT. Its protein product is CASGTVNTEAFF.

The gene calls are TRBV28 and TRBJ1-1, with a possible D match to TRBD1 (5 bases). With 5 bases removed from V and 11 bases from J, the gap between germline ends came to 15 bases. The CDR3 length is 12 residues. Per germline, CDR1 MDHEN and CDR2 SYDVKM. Here the CDR3 DNA reads TGTGCCAGCAGTCCCAGGAGGGAGGGGGCTTTCTTT. Residues: CASSPRREGAFF.

The gene calls are TRBV27 and TRBJ2-7; D possibly corresponds to TRBD2 (6 bases). The V end lost 2 bases, the J end lost 5 bases, and 13 bases lay between the germline ends. The CDR3 has 14 residues. The germline gives CDR1 MNHEY, CDR2 SMNVEV (reference sequence). The CDR3 region has the DNA TGTGCCAGCAGTTTACTGGGGAGGAATCACGAGCAGTACTTC. Translating it yields CASSLLGRNHEQYF.

This clone was found once. DNA of the CDR3: TGTGCCAGCAGTTTAAGGCCGGGAGGTTCGGGAGAGACCCAGTACTTC. Residues: CASSLRPGGSGETQYF. This chain links TRBV27 with TRBJ2-5, with 7 bases aligning to TRBD2. V lost 2 bases, J lost 4 bases, and 10 bases stayed unmatched. Germline CDR1 reads MNHEY; CDR2 reads SMNVEV (reference sequence). The CDR3 runs to 16 residues.

The chain carries TRBV19 and TRBJ2-4; tentatively, D is TRBD2 (5 bases). The V end lost 4 bases, the J end lost 0 bases, and 13 bases lay between the germline ends. The CDR3 extends over 16 amino acids. Germline loops: CDR1 LNHDA, CDR2 SQIVND (reference sequence). The CDR3 spells CASSTPGNLAKNIQYF. The CDR3 region has the DNA TGTGCCAGTAGTACCCCCGGGAATCTAGCCAAAAACATTCAGTACTTC.

The V gene is TRBV5-4, the J gene TRBJ1-1; D not resolved. Trimming pared 0 bases from V and 0 bases from J, leaving 9 bases between. This CDR3 comprises 15 residues. Germline-derived CDR1 and CDR2 are SGHNT and YYREEE (reference sequence). The CDR3 here is CASSLAVPVNTEAFF. The CDR3 DNA follows: TGTGCCAGCAGCTTGGCCGTGCCGGTGAACACTGAAGCTTTCTTT.

This clone came up once. In DNA form, the CDR3 reads TGTGCCAGCAGTCCAGGAGGACAGGTTGAAGCTTTCTTT. Amino acid sequence: CASSPGGQVEAFF. The rearrangement links TRBV2 to TRBJ1-1, with TRBD1 matching 7 bases. The CDR3 is made up of 13 amino acids. V trimming: 5 bases; J trimming: 7 bases; junction bases outside the gene matches: 7. Germline lookup yields CDR1 SNHLY and CDR2 FYNNEI. Filled out from reference TRBV2 and TRBJ1-1, the complete variable domain reads EPEVTQTPSHQVTQMGQEVILRCVPISNHLYFYWYRQILGQKVEFLVSFYNNEISEKSEIFDDQFSVERPDGSNFTLKIRSTKLEDSAMYFCASSPGGQVEAFFGQGTRLTVV.

The J gene is TRBJ2-3, the V gene TRBV7-9, with TRBD1 matching over 7 bases. This CDR3 spans 15 amino acids. The germline V gene has CDR1 SEHNR and CDR2 FQNEAQ (reference sequence). After removal of 7 bases from V and 1 base from J, the junction contained 8 bases not matched to a gene. CDR3: CASKPQGQGTDTQYF. The CDR3 nucleotides read TGTGCCAGCAAACCTCAAGGACAGGGCACAGATACGCAGTATTTT.

The chain has TRBV7-8 and TRBJ1-2; D possibly corresponds to TRBD1 (5 bases). The CDR3 has 14 residues. The germline V and J ends were trimmed by 5 bases and 5 bases, with 15 bases remaining between them. The germline gives CDR1 SGHVS, CDR2 FQNEAQ. The CDR3 DNA is TGTGCCAGCAGCGCCCGGGACTTTAATTATGGCTACACCTTC. Its protein is CASSARDFNYGYTF.

V is TRBV19 and J is TRBJ2-2, with TRBD1 matching over 7 bases. From germline, CDR1 is LNHDA and CDR2 SQIVND (reference sequence). The length of the CDR3 is 15 residues. Unmatched junction bases numbered 11, after V lost 8 bases and J lost 5 bases. DNA for the CDR3: TGTGCCAGTTCTACAGGGGTAGTAAGGACCGGGGAGCTGTTTTTT. Encoded protein: CASSTGVVRTGELFF.

The rearrangement uses TRBV2 and TRBJ2-1, with 7 bases matching TRBD1. The J segment lost 2 bases and the V segment lost 3 bases, leaving 4 bases of the junction unmatched. The CDR3 runs to 15 residues. CDR1 is SNHLY and CDR2 is FYNNEI in the germline V gene. Here the CDR3 DNA reads TGTGCCAGCAGTGATCGGCAGGGGGCCTACAATGAGCAGTTCTTC. Translation gives CASSDRQGAYNEQFF. The whole variable domain, remainder taken from reference TRBV2 and TRBJ2-1, is EPEVTQTPSHQVTQMGQEVILRCVPISNHLYFYWYRQILGQKVEFLVSFYNNEISEKSEIFDDQFSVERPDGSNFTLKIRSTKLEDSAMYFCASSDRQGAYNEQFFGPGTRLTVL.

The chain carries TRBV4-1 and TRBJ2-5; D is unclear. The J call is doubtful: the DNA matches TRBJ2-7 better. Germline-derived CDR1 and CDR2 are MGHRA and YSYEKL. This CDR3 has 14 amino acids. CDR3 loop: CASSLLTFSYEQYF. CDR3 coding DNA: TGCGCCAGCAGCCTATTGACATTCTCCTACGAGCAGTACTTC.

The V and J genes are TRBV18 and TRBJ2-2; 9 bases are shared with TRBD1. V lost 3 bases, J lost 4 bases, and 3 bases stayed unmatched. The CDR3 extends over 15 amino acids. Germline values: CDR1 KGHSH, CDR2 LQKENI. The CDR3 here is CASSPRTGATGELFF. DNA for the CDR3: TGTGCCAGCTCACCCCGGACAGGGGCCACCGGGGAGCTGTTTTTT.